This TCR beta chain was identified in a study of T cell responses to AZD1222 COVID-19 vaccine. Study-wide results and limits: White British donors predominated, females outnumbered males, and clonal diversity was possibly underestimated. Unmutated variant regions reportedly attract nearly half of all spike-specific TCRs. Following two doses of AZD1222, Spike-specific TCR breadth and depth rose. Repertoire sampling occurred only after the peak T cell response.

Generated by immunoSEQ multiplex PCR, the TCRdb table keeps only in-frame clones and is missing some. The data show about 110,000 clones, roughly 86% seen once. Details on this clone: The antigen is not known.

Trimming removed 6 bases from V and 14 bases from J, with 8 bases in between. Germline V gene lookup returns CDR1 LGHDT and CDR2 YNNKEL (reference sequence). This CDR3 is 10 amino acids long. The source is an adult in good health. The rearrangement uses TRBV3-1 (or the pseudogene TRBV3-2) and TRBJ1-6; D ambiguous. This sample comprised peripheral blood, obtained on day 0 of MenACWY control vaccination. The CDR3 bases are TGTGCCAGCAGACCCATCACCCTCCACTTT. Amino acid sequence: CASRPITLHF.